The 10 T cell receptor beta chains given below trace back to one sample, sequenced in a study of OX40 agonist ivuxolimab in advanced cancers. The table came from immunoSEQ multiplex PCR; TCRdb's copy has only in-frame clones and leaves some out. The repertoire has 100,000 to 120,000 clones, roughly 89% of them found once; the top ten carry approximately 0.29%. The input for sequencing was CD4+ or CD8+ T cells sorted from blood, taken in a trial of the OX40 agonist ivuxolimab. The receptors come from an adult with an advanced solid tumor such as melanoma, head and neck, liver or kidney cancer.

The rearrangement links TRBV25-1 to TRBJ2-3; tentative D call: TRBD2 (5 bases). CDR1 and CDR2 from the germline V gene are MGHDK and SYGVNS. V gave up 5 bases and J gave up 4 bases, with 10 bases separating them. CDR3 length: 13 amino acids. The CDR3 loop reads CASSFPSSDTQYF. Here the CDR3 DNA reads TGTGCCAGCAGTTTTCCTAGCTCAGATACGCAGTATTTT.

This chain joins TRBV7-9 and TRBJ2-1, with D uncertain. The germline gives CDR1 SEHNR, CDR2 FQNEAQ (reference sequence). The CDR3 runs to 9 residues. The V gene lost 7 bases and the J gene lost 11 bases, with 6 bases spanning the gap. The CDR3 here is CASTPKQFF. The CDR3 DNA sequence: TGTGCCAGCACCCCGAAGCAGTTCTTC.

In this sample, this clone turned up a few times. As DNA, the CDR3 is TGTGCCAGCAGCCCCCAACACGCAGATACGCAGTATTTT. Protein: CASSPQHADTQYF. V usage is TRBV11-2 and J usage is TRBJ2-3, with unresolved D. This CDR3 is built from 13 residues. V shed 5 bases and J shed 4 bases, with 10 bases lying between them. Germline CDR1 SGHAT, CDR2 FQNNGV.

V and J are TRBV30 and TRBJ1-5; D perhaps matches TRBD1 (5 bases). This CDR3 is 13 amino acids long. Germline CDR1 GTSNPN, CDR2 SVGIG (reference sequence). V shed 5 bases and J shed 2 bases, with 10 bases lying between them. The CDR3 DNA reads TGTGCCTGGGGCCGGGACGGCAATCAGCCCCAGCATTTT. This sequence encodes CAWGRDGNQPQHF.

The J gene is TRBJ1-6, the V gene TRBV6-5; 7 bases agree with TRBD1. J lost 10 bases, V lost 6 bases, and 9 bases had no gene match. CDR3 length: 14 residues. CDR1 MNHEY and CDR2 SVGAGI come from the germline V gene. CDR3 sequence: CASRTDRVVSPLHF. The CDR3 DNA reads as TGTGCCAGCAGGACCGACAGGGTTGTCTCACCCCTCCACTTT.

The chain has TRBV29-1 and TRBJ2-7; D remains unclear. The CDR3 totals 12 residues. Germline V gene sequence: CDR1 SQVTM, CDR2 ANQGSEA. Trimming removed 7 bases at V and 2 bases at J, with 12 bases between. The DNA of the CDR3 is TGCAGCGCCCCCGAGGATGCCTACGAGCAGTACTTC. Its translation: CSAPEDAYEQYF.

The V call is TRBV10-3, the J call TRBJ2-1; 8 nucleotides align to TRBD2. The CDR3 length is 14 residues. With V trimmed by 7 bases and J by 0 bases, 2 bases remained unmatched. In germline, CDR1 is ENHRY, CDR2 SYGVKD. The CDR3 here is CAIMAGGSYNEQFF. CDR3 DNA: TGTGCCATCATGGCGGGAGGCTCCTACAATGAGCAGTTCTTC.

The chain is built from TRBV18 and TRBJ1-1; 10 bases align to TRBD1. This CDR3 has 17 residues. Unmatched junction bases numbered 9, after V lost 2 bases and J lost 3 bases. From germline, CDR1 is KGHSH and CDR2 LQKENI. CDR3 protein: CASSPSPPGTGDTEAFF. CDR3 in DNA: TGTGCCAGCTCACCATCCCCCCCCGGGACAGGGGACACTGAAGCTTTCTTT.

This clone was counted a single time. V is TRBV19 and J is TRBJ2-7, with TRBD2 identical over 11 bases. Germline CDR1 reads LNHDA; CDR2 reads SQIVND (reference sequence). V shed 4 bases and J 3 bases; nucleotides not matched to a gene: 11. The CDR3 has 17 residues. The CDR3 region is CASSKRGATSGSYEQYF. CDR3 coding DNA: TGTGCCAGTAGTAAAAGAGGAGCCACTAGCGGGAGCTACGAGCAGTACTTC.

This rearrangement joins TRBV27 to TRBJ1-6, with 8 bases lining up with TRBD1. Germline lookup yields CDR1 MNHEY and CDR2 SMNVEV (reference sequence). V shed 2 bases and J 7 bases; nucleotides not matched to a gene: 1. The CDR3 is 14 residues long. In DNA form, the CDR3 reads TGTGCCAGCAGTTTAGACAGGGGAAATTCACCCCTCCACTTT. Translating it yields CASSLDRGNSPLHF.